This passage covers 27 T cell receptor beta chains from one sample sequenced in a study of T cells after yellow fever vaccination. Via MiXCR, TCRdb re-called the 5' RACE reads, giving one row per CDR3 protein. The table shows around 120,000 distinct CDR3 sequences, with 7.2% occurring only once. The material was CD4+ T cells sorted from PBMCs, obtained about 49 days after the first yellow fever vaccination. Receptors originate from a man younger than 35 who received the YFV17D yellow fever vaccine.

The gene calls are TRBV4-3 and TRBJ2-5; D might be TRBD1 or TRBD2, each matching 5 bases. Germline assignment: CDR1 LGHNA and CDR2 YSLEER. The ends were cut back, 0 bases at V and 2 bases at J, with 13 bases in the middle. This CDR3 contains 16 residues. This CDR3 is CASSQEHPGPQETQYF. CDR3 nucleotide sequence: TGCGCCAGCAGCCAAGAACACCCGGGGCCTCAAGAGACCCAGTACTTC.

A few counts support this clonotype. The chain combines TRBV6-5 with TRBJ1-6, with TRBD1 matching 9 bases. V trimming: 2 bases; J trimming: 7 bases; junction bases outside the gene matches: 9. Germline V CDR1 and CDR2: MNHEY, SVGAGI. The CDR3 is 17 amino acids. CDR3: CASSYTRLTGGNSPLHF. DNA of the CDR3: TGTGCCAGCAGTTACACCAGGCTGACAGGGGGAAATTCACCCCTCCACTTT.

In this sample, this clonotype turned up many times. The chain combines TRBV28 with TRBJ2-5, with D possibly matching TRBD2 (5 bases). CDR3 length equals 12 residues. In germline, CDR1 is MDHEN, CDR2 SYDVKM. V shed 4 bases and J shed 9 bases, with 12 bases lying between them. CDR3 sequence (DNA): TGTGCCAGCAGTTCCCCCCCCGGGGCCCAGTACTTC. Amino acids: CASSSPPGAQYF. Filled out from reference TRBV28 and TRBJ2-5, the complete variable domain reads DVKVTQSSRYLVKRTGEKVFLECVQDMDHENMFWYRQDPGLGLRLIYFSYDVKMKEKGDIPEGYSVSREKKERFSLILESASTNQTSMYLCASSSPPGAQYFGPGTRLLVL.

At least ten counts were recorded for this clonotype. The rearrangement links TRBV3-1 to TRBJ1-6; no reliable D call. V lost 4 bases and J lost 7, with 11 bases in between. This CDR3 region has 14 residues. CDR1 is LGHDT and CDR2 is YNNKEL in the germline V gene (reference sequence). The CDR3 region is CASSPGPGNSPLHF. The CDR3 nucleotides are TGTGCCAGCAGCCCAGGACCGGGAAATTCACCCCTCCACTTT.

About this clonotype itself: This could be a read error, since a much larger clone is one nucleotide away. This chain uses TRBV5-1 with TRBJ2-2; the D is unclear. Germline V CDR1 and CDR2: SGHRS, YFSETQ. The CDR3 contains 15 residues. The CDR3 DNA sequence: TGCGCCAGCGGCTTGGAGAACAGTTACACCGGGGAGCTGTTTTTT. Its translation: CASGLENSYTGELFF.

This clonotype occurred many times. The gene calls are TRBV12-3 or TRBV12-4 and TRBJ1-6; D unresolved. V gave up 6 bases and J gave up 7 bases, with 10 bases separating them. The CDR3 runs to 13 residues. CDR3 sequence reads: CASSATGNSPLHF. Here the CDR3 DNA reads TGTGCCAGCAGCGCGACGGGCAATTCACCCCTCCACTTT.

This clonotype was recorded a few times. The chain joins TRBV5-5 to TRBJ2-3, with 8 bases aligning to TRBD2. Germline V CDR1 and CDR2: SGHKS, YYEKEE (reference sequence). J gave up 5 bases and V 4 bases, and 9 bases lay outside the gene matches. This CDR3 spans 15 amino acids. In nucleotides, the CDR3 is TGTGCCAGCAGCCCCGGGGGGGAGGTCGTAGATACGCAGTATTTT. Residues: CASSPGGEVVDTQYF.

This clonotype was observed many times. The chain is built from TRBV28 and TRBJ2-2; no clear D gene. The CDR3 covers 13 residues. Germline V lookup: CDR1 MDHEN, CDR2 SYDVKM. V was trimmed by 3 bases and J by 6 bases, leaving 8 bases between them. CDR3 loop: CASSLTVSGELFF. For the CDR3, the DNA is TGTGCCAGCAGTTTGACGGTGTCCGGGGAGCTGTTTTTT.

This clonotype was seen repeatedly, ten times or more. This chain joins TRBV6-5 and TRBJ1-1, with D maybe TRBD1 (5 bases). V was shortened by 0 bases and J by 10 bases, with 9 bases between the two germline ends. Germline loops: CDR1 MNHEY, CDR2 SVGAGI. The CDR3 totals 12 residues. CDR3 loop: CASSYSGGPAFF. The CDR3 DNA sequence: TGTGCCAGCAGTTACTCGGGGGGACCAGCTTTCTTT.

This clonotype was seen many times. The chain uses TRBV7-9 and TRBJ1-6; D uncertain. CDR3 size: 12 residues. The V end was cut by 5 bases, the J end by 14 bases, with 13 bases between. Germline CDR1 is SEHNR and CDR2 is FQNEAQ (reference sequence). The CDR3 bases are TGTGCCAGCAGCGCGACGGAGGGCACCCTCCACTTT. Its translation is CASSATEGTLHF.

In this sample, this clonotype turned up many times. V is TRBV20-1 and J is TRBJ2-3; D gene uncertain. V was pared by 8 bases and J by 2 bases, with 14 bases between. The CDR3 totals 13 residues. In germline, CDR1 is DFQATT, CDR2 SNEGSKA (reference sequence). The CDR3 region has the DNA TGCAGTACTGCGATTAGCTTCACAGATACGCAGTATTTT. Translation gives CSTAISFTDTQYF.

This clonotype showed up many times. The CDR3 reads CASSPPQGLISGNTIYF. The CDR3 DNA reads TGTGCCAGCTCACCACCACAGGGTCTCATCTCTGGAAACACCATATATTTT. The chain joins TRBV18 to TRBJ1-3; D is perhaps TRBD1 (6 bases). Germline CDR1 and CDR2: KGHSH and LQKENI. V lost 0 bases and J lost 0, with 12 bases in between. The CDR3 sequence is 17 residues long.

With regard to this clonotype: It may be a read error: a sequence one base away is much more abundant. The chain is built from TRBV4-2 and TRBJ2-3; 8 bases are shared with TRBD2. CDR1 LGHNA and CDR2 YNFKEQ come from the germline V gene. The CDR3 extends over 16 amino acids. J lost 5 bases, V lost 4 bases, and 11 bases had no gene match. The CDR3 reads CASSLGLALKGDTQYF. The CDR3 region has the DNA TGTGCCAGCAGCCTAGGACTAGCTCTAAAGGGAGATACGCAGTATTTT.

This clonotype was seen only a few times. The gene calls are TRBV4-2 and TRBJ1-6; perhaps TRBD1 as D (6 bases). Germline lookup yields CDR1 LGHNA and CDR2 YNFKEQ. The CDR3 is made up of 16 amino acids. Trimming stripped 0 bases from V and 5 bases from J, with 11 bases between. The CDR3 sequence: CASSQEVGGDNSPLHF. CDR3 sequence (DNA): TGTGCCAGCAGCCAAGAAGTAGGGGGGGATAATTCACCCCTCCACTTT.

This clonotype came up many times. The V gene is TRBV7-9, the J gene TRBJ2-7, with D possibly matching TRBD2 (6 bases). V was pared by 1 base and J by 2 bases, with 12 bases between. The CDR3 has 15 amino acids. CDR1 and CDR2 from the germline V gene are SEHNR and FQNEAQ (reference sequence). In nucleotides, the CDR3 is TGTGCCAGCAGCTTAGGGGCTAGCGTCACCTACGAGCAGTACTTC. Translating gives CASSLGASVTYEQYF.

This clonotype came up many times. This rearrangement joins TRBV5-1 to TRBJ1-4; D uncertain. V lost 5 bases, J lost 0 bases, and 11 bases lay in between. Germline CDR1 reads SGHRS; CDR2 reads YFSETQ. The CDR3 has 15 amino acids. The DNA of the CDR3 is TGCGCCAGCAGTCATGGGTCTTCAACTAATGAAAAACTGTTTTTT. Translation: CASSHGSSTNEKLFF.

This clonotype was seen ten or more times. This rearrangement joins TRBV7-2 to TRBJ1-1; unclear D gene. V gave up 3 bases and J gave up 4 bases, with 6 bases separating them. Germline V gene sequence: CDR1 SGHTA, CDR2 FQGNSA. This CDR3 spans 12 amino acids. The DNA of the CDR3 is TGTGCCAGCAGCTTCTCGATCACTGAAGCTTTCTTT. It specifies CASSFSITEAFF. Looking up the rest from reference TRBV7-2 and TRBJ1-1 gives the full variable domain: GAGVSQSPSNKVTEKGKDVELRCDPISGHTALYWYRQSLGQGLEFLIYFQGNSAPDKSGLPSDRFSAERTGGSVSTLTIQRTQQEDSAVYLCASSFSITEAFFGQGTRLTVV.

This clonotype has a count of ten or more. The CDR3 region is CIPANYGYTF. In nucleotides, the CDR3 is TGCATTCCCGCTAACTATGGCTACACCTTC. The chain carries TRBV20-1 and TRBJ1-2, with unresolved D. The CDR3 length is 10 residues. Germline values: CDR1 DFQATT, CDR2 SNEGSKA (reference sequence).

This clonotype was recorded at least ten times. This chain joins TRBV20-1 and TRBJ1-2, with D unresolved. V was cut by 7 bases and J by 2 bases, with 17 bases left in between. The CDR3 extends over 14 amino acids. The germline V gene has CDR1 DFQATT and CDR2 SNEGSKA (reference sequence). CDR3 in amino acids: CSGSDGSRNYGYTF. The CDR3 region has the DNA TGCAGTGGCTCAGACGGAAGTAGAAACTATGGCTACACCTTC.

At least ten counts were recorded for this clonotype. CDR3 residues: CASSGTGTGVVGAFF. The DNA of the CDR3 is TGTGCCAGCAGTGGCACCGGGACAGGGGTCGTTGGAGCTTTCTTT. The chain carries TRBV6-1 and TRBJ1-1; TRBD1 aligns across 10 bases. Germline V gene lookup returns CDR1 MNHNS and CDR2 SASEGT. There are 15 residues in the CDR3. V lost 4 bases and J lost 10; bases outside the gene matches: 12.

This clonotype was observed many times. The V call is TRBV7-9, the J call TRBJ2-7, with TRBD1 identical over 9 bases. The trim removed 4 bases at V and 2 bases at J, leaving 6 bases unmatched. The CDR3 runs to 15 residues. Germline-derived CDR1 and CDR2 are SEHNR and FQNEAQ (reference sequence). In DNA, the CDR3 is TGTGCCAGCAGCTGGGGACAGGGTCCTGCCTACGAGCAGTACTTC. It specifies CASSWGQGPAYEQYF. Filled out from reference TRBV7-9 and TRBJ2-7, the complete variable domain reads DTGVSQNPRHKITKRGQNVTFRCDPISEHNRLYWYRQTLGQGPEFLTYFQNEAQLEKSRLLSDRFSAERPKGSFSTLEIQRTEQGDSAMYLCASSWGQGPAYEQYFGPGTRLTVT.

Comment on this clonotype: A much larger clonotype is one base distant, so this may be a read error. The chain employs TRBV20-1 and TRBJ1-1; 9 nucleotides align to TRBD1. The J segment lost 6 bases and the V segment lost 6 bases, leaving 8 bases of the junction unmatched. This CDR3 contains 13 residues. Looked up from germline, CDR1 is DFQATT and CDR2 is SNEGSKA (reference sequence). CDR3 nucleotides: TGCAGTGCCCCTACAGGGGGCACCTCTGAAGCTTTCTTT. Translated: CSAPTGGTSEAFF.

This clonotype occurred many times. The gene calls are TRBV5-4 and TRBJ2-3; 8 nucleotides agree with TRBD1. Germline V gene sequence: CDR1 SGHNT, CDR2 YYREEE (reference sequence). After removal of 4 bases from V and 5 bases from J, the junction contained 15 bases not matched to a gene. The CDR3 covers 17 residues. The CDR3 bases are TGTGCCAGCAGCACCGGACAGGTTGGACAGGGCTTAGATACGCAGTATTTT. This sequence encodes CASSTGQVGQGLDTQYF.

This clonotype was seen many times. The V call is TRBV10-3, the J call TRBJ1-6, with TRBD1 matching 7 bases. Germline V CDR1 and CDR2: ENHRY, SYGVKD. This CDR3 has 13 residues. Trimming cost V 10 bases and J 9 bases; bases outside gene matches: 9. Here the CDR3 reads CATRDSISSPLHF. CDR3 nucleotide sequence: TGTGCCACGCGGGACAGTATTAGTTCACCCCTCCACTTT.

The sample holds a few counts of this clonotype. The chain joins TRBV5-4 to TRBJ2-3; D remains unclear. The CDR3 covers 14 residues. Germline CDR1 SGHNT, CDR2 YYREEE (reference sequence). V lost 4 bases, J lost 5 bases, and 14 bases lay in between. The CDR3 bases are TGTGCCAGCAGCCCAGGAAAGCTGAGAGATACGCAGTATTTT. This codes for CASSPGKLRDTQYF.

This clonotype was recorded many times. This sequence joins TRBV5-1 and TRBJ2-5, with TRBD1 identical over 10 bases. This CDR3 spans 15 amino acids. The trim removed 4 bases at V and 5 bases at J, leaving 8 bases unmatched. The V gene's germline CDR1 is SGHRS and CDR2 YFSETQ. In DNA form, the CDR3 reads TGCGCCAGCAGCGACGAGACAGGGGGCGTCGAGACCCAGTACTTC. This codes for CASSDETGGVETQYF.

This clonotype appeared many times. V gene TRBV7-8 combines with J gene TRBJ2-5; perhaps TRBD1 as D (6 bases). V shed 5 bases and J shed 4 bases, with 14 bases lying between them. CDR3 length equals 14 residues. CDR1 SGHVS and CDR2 FQNEAQ come from the germline V gene. CDR3 region: CASSPGASRETQYF. The CDR3 DNA reads as TGTGCCAGCAGCCCAGGGGCGAGTCGAGAGACCCAGTACTTC.